This T cell receptor beta chain derives from a study of shared clonotypes between healthy human individuals. About the research overall: Each donor contributed plates that comprised three CD4 naive, three CD4 memory, two CD8 naive and one CD8 memory. Study results and limitations: The generation probabilities recorded for non-shared clonotypes fell below those of clonotypes shared by all four donors. Sharing across a few donors was seen in around 5% of naive CD4 clonotypes.

About this clone: Its antigen is not identified. The sample contains more than one DNA sequence encoding this CDR3.

Measured with immunoSEQ multiplex PCR; TCRdb has only the in-frame clones, and not every one. The data contain some 2.3 million clones, approximately 93% of them seen just once; the ten biggest clones take up 0.39%. The sample was naive CD4+ T cells from PBMCs. Subset described: CD45RA+ positively selected. This TCR derives from a man aged 18 to 30 in good health. Some clones in this sample may be carry-over from other donors' samples.

The CDR3 sequence is CASSVVGGNTGELFF. CDR3 nucleotides: TGTGCCAGCAGCGTAGTCGGGGGTAACACCGGGGAGCTGTTTTTT. V gene TRBV9 combines with J gene TRBJ2-2; TRBD2 is a possible D gene (6 bases). This CDR3 spans 15 amino acids. The V and J ends lost 0 bases and 2 bases respectively, with 8 bases between them. Germline CDR1 reads SGDLS; CDR2 reads YYNGEE.